The text below deals with one T cell receptor beta chain. No antigen is known for it. This sample is part of a study of a mutant IDH1 vaccine in newly diagnosed glioma. Study at large: Among treated patients, approximately 60% were male and approximately 40% female, and mean age was around 40 years. Standard pretreatment was either radiotherapy, temozolomide, or, for most, radiochemotherapy with temozolomide.

General study results and limits: Top peripheral T cell clonotype shifts appeared unrelated to pseudoprogression.

Trimming took 6 bases from V and 3 from J, leaving 17 bases between them. Germline lookup yields CDR1 MGHRA and CDR2 YSYEKL. CDR3 length: 16 residues. Libraries were prepared by immunoSEQ multiplex PCR; TCRdb keeps only in-frame clonotypes and omits some of them. The repertoire holds about 88,000 clones, with almost 85% as singletons. Regarding time point: baseline, week 1 (first vaccination visit). Treatment in this sample: pre-vaccination baseline after standard-of-care therapy. Every donor had a new WHO grade 3 or 4 astrocytoma that was IDH1-mutant, with loss of nuclear ATRX. The chain carries TRBV4-1 and TRBJ1-4, with TRBD1 as a possible D gene (5 bases). This sequence originates from a man aged 40-49 years with glioma. Some clones in this sample may be carry-over from other donors' samples. Source: PBMCs, taken from a glioma patient treated with radiotherapy, temozolomide or both. The CDR3 nucleotides are TGCGCCAGCAGAGGAAACACAGGCGCAGCTAATGAAAAACTGTTTTTT. Encoded protein: CASRGNTGAANEKLFF.